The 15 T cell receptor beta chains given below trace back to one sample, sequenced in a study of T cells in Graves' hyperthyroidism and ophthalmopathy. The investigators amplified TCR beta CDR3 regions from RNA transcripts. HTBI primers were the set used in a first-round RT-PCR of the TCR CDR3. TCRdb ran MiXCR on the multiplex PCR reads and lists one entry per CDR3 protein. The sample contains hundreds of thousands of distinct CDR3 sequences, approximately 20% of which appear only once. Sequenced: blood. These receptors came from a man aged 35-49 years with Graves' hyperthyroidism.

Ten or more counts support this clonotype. This chain's CDR3 is CASSSGQREQYF. The CDR3 DNA reads as TGTGCCAGCAGCTCAGGACAGCGGGAGCAGTACTTC. The chain couples TRBV7-9 to TRBJ2-7, with D perhaps TRBD1 (6 bases). V gave up 4 bases and J gave up 7 bases, with 11 bases separating them. The CDR3 sequence is 12 residues long. The germline V gene has CDR1 SEHNR and CDR2 FQNEAQ (reference sequence). The variable domain in full, with the rest retrieved from reference TRBV7-9 and TRBJ2-7, is DTGVSQNPRHKITKRGQNVTFRCDPISEHNRLYWYRQTLGQGPEFLTYFQNEAQLEKSRLLSDRFSAERPKGSFSTLEIQRTEQGDSAMYLCASSSGQREQYFGPGTRLTVT.

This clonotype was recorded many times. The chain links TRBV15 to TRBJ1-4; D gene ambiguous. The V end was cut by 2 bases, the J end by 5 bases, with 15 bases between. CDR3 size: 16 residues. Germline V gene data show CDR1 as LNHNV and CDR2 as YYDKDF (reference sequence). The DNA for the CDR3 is TGTGCCACCAGCAGAACCGGGAGGGCTGCGAATGAAAAACTGTTTTTT. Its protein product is CATSRTGRAANEKLFF.

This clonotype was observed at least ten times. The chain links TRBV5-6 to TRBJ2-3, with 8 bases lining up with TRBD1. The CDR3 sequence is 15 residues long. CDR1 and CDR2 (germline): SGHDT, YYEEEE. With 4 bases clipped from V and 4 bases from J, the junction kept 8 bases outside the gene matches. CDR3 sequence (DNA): TGTGCCAGCAGCACGGACAGGGAAGCCGCAGATACGCAGTATTTT. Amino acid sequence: CASSTDREAADTQYF.

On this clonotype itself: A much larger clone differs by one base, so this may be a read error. The CDR3 DNA reads TGTGCCAGCAAAACCGCCGGGACCTGGTCACAGCCCCAGCATTTT. It is translated as CASKTAGTWSQPQHF. The chain joins TRBV6-1 to TRBJ1-5, with a weak D call TRBD1 (5 bases). V lost 7 bases, J lost 7 bases, and 20 bases lay in between. This CDR3 spans 15 amino acids. CDR1 MNHNS and CDR2 SASEGT come from the germline V gene.

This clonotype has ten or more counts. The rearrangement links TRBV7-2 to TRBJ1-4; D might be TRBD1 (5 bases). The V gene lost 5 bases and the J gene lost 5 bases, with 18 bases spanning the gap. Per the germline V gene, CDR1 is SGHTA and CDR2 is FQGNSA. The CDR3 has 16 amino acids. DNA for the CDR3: TGTGCCAGCAGCCCGAAGAGGGACCTAATAAATGAAAAACTGTTTTTT. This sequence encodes CASSPKRDLINEKLFF.

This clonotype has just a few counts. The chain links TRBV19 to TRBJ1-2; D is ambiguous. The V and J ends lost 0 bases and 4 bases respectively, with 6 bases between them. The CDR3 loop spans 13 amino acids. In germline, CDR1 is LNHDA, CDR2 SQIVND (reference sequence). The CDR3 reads CASSIEGVYGYTF. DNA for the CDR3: TGTGCCAGTAGTATAGAAGGCGTCTATGGCTACACCTTC.

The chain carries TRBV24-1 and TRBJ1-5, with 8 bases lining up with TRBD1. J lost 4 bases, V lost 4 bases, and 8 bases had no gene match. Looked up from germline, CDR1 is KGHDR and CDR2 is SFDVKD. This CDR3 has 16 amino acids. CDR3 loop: CATSDPGTGPNQPQHF. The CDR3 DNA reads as TGTGCCACCAGTGACCCCGGGACAGGACCGAATCAGCCCCAGCATTTT.

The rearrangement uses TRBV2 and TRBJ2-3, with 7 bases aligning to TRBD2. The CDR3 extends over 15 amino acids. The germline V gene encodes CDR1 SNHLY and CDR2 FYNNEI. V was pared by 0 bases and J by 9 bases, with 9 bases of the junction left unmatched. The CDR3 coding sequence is TGTGCCAGCAGTGAAGCAGGGCGCGGGAGCGGGACGCAGTATTTT. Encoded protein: CASSEAGRGSGTQYF.

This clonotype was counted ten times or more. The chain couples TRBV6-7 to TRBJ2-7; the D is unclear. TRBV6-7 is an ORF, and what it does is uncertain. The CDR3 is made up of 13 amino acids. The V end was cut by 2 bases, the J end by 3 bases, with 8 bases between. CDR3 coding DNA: TGTGCCAGCAGTTACGGCAGATACTACGAGCAGTACTTC. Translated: CASSYGRYYEQYF.

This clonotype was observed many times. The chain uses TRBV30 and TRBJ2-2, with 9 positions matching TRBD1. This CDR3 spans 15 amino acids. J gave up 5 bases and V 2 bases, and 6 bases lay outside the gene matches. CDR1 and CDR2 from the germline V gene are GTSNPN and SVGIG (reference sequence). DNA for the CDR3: TGTGCCTGGAGTAACAGGGGGCGCGGGACCGGGGAGCTGTTTTTT. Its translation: CAWSNRGRGTGELFF. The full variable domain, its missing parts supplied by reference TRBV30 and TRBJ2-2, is SQTIHQWPATLVQPVGSPLSLECTVEGTSNPNLYWYRQAAGRGLQLLFYSVGIGQISSEVPQNLSASRPQDRQFILSSKKLLLSDSGFYLCAWSNRGRGTGELFFGEGSRLTVL.

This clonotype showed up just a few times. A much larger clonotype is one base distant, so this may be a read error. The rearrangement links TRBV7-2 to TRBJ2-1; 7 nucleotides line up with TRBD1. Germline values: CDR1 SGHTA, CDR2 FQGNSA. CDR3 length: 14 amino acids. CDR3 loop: CASSLGGQVNEQLF. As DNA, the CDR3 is TGTGCCAGCAGCTTAGGTGGACAGGTCAATGAGCAGCTCTTC.

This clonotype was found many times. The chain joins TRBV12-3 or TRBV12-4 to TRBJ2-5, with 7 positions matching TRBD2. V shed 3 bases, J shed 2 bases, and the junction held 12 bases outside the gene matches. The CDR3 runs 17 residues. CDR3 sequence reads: CASSFPGAASGQETQYF. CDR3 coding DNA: TGTGCCAGCAGTTTCCCCGGGGCGGCTAGCGGACAAGAGACCCAGTACTTC.

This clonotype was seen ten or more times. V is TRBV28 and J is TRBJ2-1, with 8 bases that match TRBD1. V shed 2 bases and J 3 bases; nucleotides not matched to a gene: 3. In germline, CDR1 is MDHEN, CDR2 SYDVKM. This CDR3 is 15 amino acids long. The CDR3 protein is CASSLPGGDYNEQFF. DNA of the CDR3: TGTGCCAGCAGTTTACCAGGGGGCGACTACAATGAGCAGTTCTTC.

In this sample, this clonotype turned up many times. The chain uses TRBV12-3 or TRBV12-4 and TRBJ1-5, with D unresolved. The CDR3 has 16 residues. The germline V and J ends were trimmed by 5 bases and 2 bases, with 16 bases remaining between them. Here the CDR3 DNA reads TGTGCCAGCAGTCCAAGGAGCAATGGGGGCAATCAGCCCCAGCATTTT. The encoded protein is CASSPRSNGGNQPQHF.

DNA for the CDR3: TGTGCCAGTAGTATGATGGGAAATGAGCAGTTCTTC. Protein: CASSMMGNEQFF. This rearrangement joins TRBV19 to TRBJ2-1; D unclear. The V end was cut by 3 bases, the J end by 7 bases, with 7 bases between. The CDR3 sequence is 12 residues long. Germline V CDR1 and CDR2: LNHDA, SQIVND (reference sequence).